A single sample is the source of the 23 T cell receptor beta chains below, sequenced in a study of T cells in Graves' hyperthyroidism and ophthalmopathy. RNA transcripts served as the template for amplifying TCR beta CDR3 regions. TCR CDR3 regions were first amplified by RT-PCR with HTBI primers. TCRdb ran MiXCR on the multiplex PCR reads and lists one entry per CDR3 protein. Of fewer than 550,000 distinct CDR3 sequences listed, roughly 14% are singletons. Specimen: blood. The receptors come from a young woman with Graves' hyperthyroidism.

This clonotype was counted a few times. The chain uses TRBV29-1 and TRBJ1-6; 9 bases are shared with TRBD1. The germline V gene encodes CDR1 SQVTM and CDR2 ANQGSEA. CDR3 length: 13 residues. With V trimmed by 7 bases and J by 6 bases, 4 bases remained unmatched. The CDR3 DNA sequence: TGCAGCGCCGGACAGGGGCTTAATTCACCCCTCCACTTT. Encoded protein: CSAGQGLNSPLHF. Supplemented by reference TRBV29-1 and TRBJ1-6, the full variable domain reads SAVISQKPSRDICQRGTSLTIQCQVDSQVTMMFWYRQQPGQSLTLIATANQGSEATYESGFVIDKFPISRPNLTFSTLTVSNMSPEDSSIYLCSAGQGLNSPLHFGNGTRLTVT.

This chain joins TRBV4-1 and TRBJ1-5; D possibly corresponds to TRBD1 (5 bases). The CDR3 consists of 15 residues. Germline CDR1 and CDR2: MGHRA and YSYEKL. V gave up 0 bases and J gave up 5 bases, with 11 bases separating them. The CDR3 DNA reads TGCGCCAGCAGCCAAGATTGGACATCCTATCAGCCCCAGCATTTT. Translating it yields CASSQDWTSYQPQHF.

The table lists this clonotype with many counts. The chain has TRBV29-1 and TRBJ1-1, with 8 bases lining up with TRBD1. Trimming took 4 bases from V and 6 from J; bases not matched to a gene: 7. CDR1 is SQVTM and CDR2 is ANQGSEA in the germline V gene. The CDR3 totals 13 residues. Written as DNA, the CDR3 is TGCAGCGTTGGGGGGCGCAGGGGGCCTGAAGCTTTCTTT. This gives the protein CSVGGRRGPEAFF.

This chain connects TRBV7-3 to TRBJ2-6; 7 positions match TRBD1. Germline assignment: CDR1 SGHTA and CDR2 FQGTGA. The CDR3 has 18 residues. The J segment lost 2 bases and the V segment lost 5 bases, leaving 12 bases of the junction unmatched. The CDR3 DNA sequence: TGTGCCAGCAGCCCGACAGGGTGGGGAACCGCTGGGGCCAACGTCCTGACTTTC. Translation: CASSPTGWGTAGANVLTF.

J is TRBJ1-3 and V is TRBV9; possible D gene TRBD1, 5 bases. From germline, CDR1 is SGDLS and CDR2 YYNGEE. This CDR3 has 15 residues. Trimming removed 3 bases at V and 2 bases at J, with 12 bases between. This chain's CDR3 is CASSAAGGTGNTIYF. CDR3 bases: TGTGCCAGCAGCGCCGCCGGGGGAACTGGAAACACCATATATTTT. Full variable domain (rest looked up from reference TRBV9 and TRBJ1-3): DSGVTQTPKHLITATGQRVTLRCSPRSGDLSVYWYQQSLDQGLQFLIQYYNGEERAKGNILERFSAQQFPDLHSELNLSSLELGDSALYFCASSAAGGTGNTIYFGEGSWLTVV.

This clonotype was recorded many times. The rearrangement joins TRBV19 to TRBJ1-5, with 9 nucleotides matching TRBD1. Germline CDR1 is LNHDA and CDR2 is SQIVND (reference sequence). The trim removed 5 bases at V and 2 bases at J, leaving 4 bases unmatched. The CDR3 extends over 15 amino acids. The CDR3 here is CASSDRDRGNQPQHF. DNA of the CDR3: TGTGCCAGTAGTGACCGGGACAGGGGCAATCAGCCCCAGCATTTT. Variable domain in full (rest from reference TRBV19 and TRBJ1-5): DGGITQSPKYLFRKEGQNVTLSCEQNLNHDAMYWYRQDPGQGLRLIYYSQIVNDFQKGDIAEGYSVSREKKESFPLTVTSAQKNPTAFYLCASSDRDRGNQPQHFGDGTRLSIL.

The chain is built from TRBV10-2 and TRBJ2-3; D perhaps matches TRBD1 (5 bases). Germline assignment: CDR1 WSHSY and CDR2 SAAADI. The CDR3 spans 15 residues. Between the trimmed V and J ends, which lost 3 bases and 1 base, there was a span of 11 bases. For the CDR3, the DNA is TGCGCCAGCAGTGAACAGGTTCAGGGCACAGATACGCAGTATTTT. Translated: CASSEQVQGTDTQYF.

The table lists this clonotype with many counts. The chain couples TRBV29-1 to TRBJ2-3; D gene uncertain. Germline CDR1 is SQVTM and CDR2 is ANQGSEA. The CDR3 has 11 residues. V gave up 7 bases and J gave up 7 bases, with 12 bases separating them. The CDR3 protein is CSGLTRYTQYF. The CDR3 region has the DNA TGCAGCGGGCTGACGCGTTATACGCAGTATTTT.

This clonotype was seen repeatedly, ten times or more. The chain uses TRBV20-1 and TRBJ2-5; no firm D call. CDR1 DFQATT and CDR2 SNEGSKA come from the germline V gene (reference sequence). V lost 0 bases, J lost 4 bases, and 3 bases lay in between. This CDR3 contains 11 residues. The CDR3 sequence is CSARELETQYF. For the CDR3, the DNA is TGCAGTGCTAGAGAATTAGAGACCCAGTACTTC.

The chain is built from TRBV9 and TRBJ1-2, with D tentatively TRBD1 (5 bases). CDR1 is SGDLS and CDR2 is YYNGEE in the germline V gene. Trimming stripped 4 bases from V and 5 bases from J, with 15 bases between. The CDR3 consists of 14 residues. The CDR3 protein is CASSPGPTGYGYTF. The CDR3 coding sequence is TGTGCCAGCAGCCCGGGACCGACGGGGTATGGCTACACCTTC.

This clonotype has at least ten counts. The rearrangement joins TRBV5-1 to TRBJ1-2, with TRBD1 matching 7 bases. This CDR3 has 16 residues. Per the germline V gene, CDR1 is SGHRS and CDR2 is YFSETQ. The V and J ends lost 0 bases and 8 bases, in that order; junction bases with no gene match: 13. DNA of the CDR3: TGCGCCAGCAGCTTGGGTTTCACAGGGGAGCCCTCGGGCTACACCTTC. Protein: CASSLGFTGEPSGYTF.

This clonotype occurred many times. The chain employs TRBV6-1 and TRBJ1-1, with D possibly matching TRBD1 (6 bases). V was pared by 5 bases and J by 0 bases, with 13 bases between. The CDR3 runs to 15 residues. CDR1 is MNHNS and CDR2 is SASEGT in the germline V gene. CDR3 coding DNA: TGTGCCAGCAGTACCGGGGGACATTTGAACACTGAAGCTTTCTTT. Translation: CASSTGGHLNTEAFF.

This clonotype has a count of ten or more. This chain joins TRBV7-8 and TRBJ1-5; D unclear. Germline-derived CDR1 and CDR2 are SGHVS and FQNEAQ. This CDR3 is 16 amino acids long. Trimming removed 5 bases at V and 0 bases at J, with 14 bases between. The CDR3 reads CASSLYSLYSNQPQHF. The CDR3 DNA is TGTGCCAGCAGCCTCTACAGCTTATATAGCAATCAGCCCCAGCATTTT.

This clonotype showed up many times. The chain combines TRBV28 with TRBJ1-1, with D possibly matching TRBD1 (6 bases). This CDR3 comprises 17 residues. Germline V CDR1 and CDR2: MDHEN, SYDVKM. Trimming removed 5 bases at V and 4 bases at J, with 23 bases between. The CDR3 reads CASSPPQGTPGGTEAFF. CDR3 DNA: TGTGCCAGCAGTCCCCCACAGGGAACACCCGGTGGCACTGAAGCTTTCTTT.

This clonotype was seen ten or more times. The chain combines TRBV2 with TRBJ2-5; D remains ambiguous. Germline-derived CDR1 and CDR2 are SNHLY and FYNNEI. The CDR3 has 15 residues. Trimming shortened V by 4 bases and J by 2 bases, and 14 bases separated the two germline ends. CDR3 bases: TGTGCCAGCAGTGTGCTCGGCAGACGACAAGAGACCCAGTACTTC. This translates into CASSVLGRRQETQYF.

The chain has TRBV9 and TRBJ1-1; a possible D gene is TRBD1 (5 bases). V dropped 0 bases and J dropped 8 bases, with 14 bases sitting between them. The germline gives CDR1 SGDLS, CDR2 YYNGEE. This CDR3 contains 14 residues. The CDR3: CASSVASGTVEAFF. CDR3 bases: TGTGCCAGCAGCGTAGCTTCCGGGACCGTGGAAGCTTTCTTT. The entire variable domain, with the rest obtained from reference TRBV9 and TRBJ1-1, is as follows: DSGVTQTPKHLITATGQRVTLRCSPRSGDLSVYWYQQSLDQGLQFLIQYYNGEERAKGNILERFSAQQFPDLHSELNLSSLELGDSALYFCASSVASGTVEAFFGQGTRLTVV.

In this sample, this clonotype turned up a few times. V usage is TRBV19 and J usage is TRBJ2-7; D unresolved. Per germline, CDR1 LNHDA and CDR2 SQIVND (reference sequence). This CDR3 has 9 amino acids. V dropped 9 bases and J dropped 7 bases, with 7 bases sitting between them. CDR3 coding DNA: TGTGCCAGCACCGCAGAGCAGTACTTC. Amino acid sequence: CASTAEQYF. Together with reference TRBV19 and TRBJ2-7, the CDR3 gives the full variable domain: DGGITQSPKYLFRKEGQNVTLSCEQNLNHDAMYWYRQDPGQGLRLIYYSQIVNDFQKGDIAEGYSVSREKKESFPLTVTSAQKNPTAFYLCASTAEQYFGPGTRLTVT.

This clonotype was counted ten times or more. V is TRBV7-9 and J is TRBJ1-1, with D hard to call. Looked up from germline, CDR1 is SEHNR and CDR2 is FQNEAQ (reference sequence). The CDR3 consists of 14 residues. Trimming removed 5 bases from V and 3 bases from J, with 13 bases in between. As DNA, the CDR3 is TGTGCCAGCAGCCCCCCTCGGTGGGACACTGAAGCTTTCTTT. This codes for CASSPPRWDTEAFF.

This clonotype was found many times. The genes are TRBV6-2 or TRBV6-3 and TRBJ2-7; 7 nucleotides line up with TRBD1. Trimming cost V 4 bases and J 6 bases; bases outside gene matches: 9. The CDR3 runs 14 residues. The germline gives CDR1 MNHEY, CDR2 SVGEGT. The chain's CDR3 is CASSWMGQRVEQYF. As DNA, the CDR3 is TGTGCCAGCAGTTGGATGGGACAGCGTGTCGAGCAGTACTTC.

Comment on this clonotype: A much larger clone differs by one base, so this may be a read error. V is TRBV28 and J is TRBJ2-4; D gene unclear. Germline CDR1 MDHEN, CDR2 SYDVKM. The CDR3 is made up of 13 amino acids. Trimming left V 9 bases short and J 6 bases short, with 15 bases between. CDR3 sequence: CASLGSERNIQYF. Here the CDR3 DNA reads TGTGCCAGTTTAGGTTCAGAGAGAAACATTCAGTACTTC.

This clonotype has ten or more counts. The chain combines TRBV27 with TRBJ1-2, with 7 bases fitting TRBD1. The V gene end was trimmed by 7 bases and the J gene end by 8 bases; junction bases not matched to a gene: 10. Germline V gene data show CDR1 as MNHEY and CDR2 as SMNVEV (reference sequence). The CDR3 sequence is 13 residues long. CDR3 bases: TGTGCCAGCACGACAGGGAGGGAGAACGGCTACACCTTC. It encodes CASTTGRENGYTF.

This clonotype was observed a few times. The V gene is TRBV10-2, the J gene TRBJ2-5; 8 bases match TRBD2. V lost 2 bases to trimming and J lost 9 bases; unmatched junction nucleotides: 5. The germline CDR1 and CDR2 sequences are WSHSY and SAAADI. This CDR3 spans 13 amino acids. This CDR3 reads CASSELAGGAQYF. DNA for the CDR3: TGCGCCAGCAGTGAGCTAGCGGGCGGGGCCCAGTACTTC.

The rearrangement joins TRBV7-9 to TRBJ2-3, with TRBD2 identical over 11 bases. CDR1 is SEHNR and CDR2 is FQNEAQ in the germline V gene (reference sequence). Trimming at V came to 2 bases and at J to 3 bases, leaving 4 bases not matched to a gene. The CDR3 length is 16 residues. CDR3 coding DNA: TGTGCCAGCAGCTTATTTCCTAGCGGGGGGACAGATACGCAGTATTTT. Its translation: CASSLFPSGGTDTQYF.